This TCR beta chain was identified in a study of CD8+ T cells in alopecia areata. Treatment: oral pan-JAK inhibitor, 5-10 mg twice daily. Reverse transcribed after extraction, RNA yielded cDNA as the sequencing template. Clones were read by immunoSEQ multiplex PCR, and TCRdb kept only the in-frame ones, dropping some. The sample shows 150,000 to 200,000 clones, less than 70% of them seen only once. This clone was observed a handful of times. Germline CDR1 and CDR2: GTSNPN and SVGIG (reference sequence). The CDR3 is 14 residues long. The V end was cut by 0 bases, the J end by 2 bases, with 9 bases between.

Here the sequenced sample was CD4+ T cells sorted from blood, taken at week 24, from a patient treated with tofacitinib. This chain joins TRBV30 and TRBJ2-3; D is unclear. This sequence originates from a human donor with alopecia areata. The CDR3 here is CAWSVRLITDTQYF. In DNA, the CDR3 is TGTGCCTGGAGTGTTCGGTTGATCACAGATACGCAGTATTTT. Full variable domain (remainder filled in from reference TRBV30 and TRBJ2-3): SQTIHQWPATLVQPVGSPLSLECTVEGTSNPNLYWYRQAAGRGLQLLFYSVGIGQISSEVPQNLSASRPQDRQFILSSKKLLLSDSGFYLCAWSVRLITDTQYFGPGTRLTVL.